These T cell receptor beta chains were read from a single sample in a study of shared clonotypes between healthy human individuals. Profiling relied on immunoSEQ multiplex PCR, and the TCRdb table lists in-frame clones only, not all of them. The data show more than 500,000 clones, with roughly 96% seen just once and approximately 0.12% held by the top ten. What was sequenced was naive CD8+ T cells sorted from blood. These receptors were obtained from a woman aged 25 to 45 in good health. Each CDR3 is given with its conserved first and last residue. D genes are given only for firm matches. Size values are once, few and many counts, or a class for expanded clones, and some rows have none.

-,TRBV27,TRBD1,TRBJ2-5,CASSSGTGARETQYF,TGTGCCAGCAGTTCGGGGACAGGGGCGAGGGAGACCCAGTACTTC
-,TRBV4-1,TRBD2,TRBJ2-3,CASSQEWPSGSADTQYF,TGCGCCAGCAGCCAAGAGTGGCCTAGCGGGAGCGCAGATACGCAGTATTTT
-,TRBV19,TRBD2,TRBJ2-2,CASSMGLAGVRVGELFF,TGTGCCAGTAGTATGGGTCTAGCGGGAGTCAGGGTCGGGGAGCTGTTTTTT
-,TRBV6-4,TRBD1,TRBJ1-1,CASRQGRDTEAFF,TGTGCCAGCCGACAGGGTCGCGACACTGAAGCTTTCTTT
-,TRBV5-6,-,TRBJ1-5,CASSFQGMYQPQHF,TGTGCCAGCAGCTTTCAGGGAATGTATCAGCCCCAGCATTTT
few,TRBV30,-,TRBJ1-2,CAWSTENYGYTF,TGTGCCTGGAGTACAGAAAACTATGGCTACACCTTC
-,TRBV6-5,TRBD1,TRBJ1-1,CASGSGTAMNTEAFF,TGTGCCAGCGGATCCGGGACAGCTATGAACACTGAAGCTTTCTTT
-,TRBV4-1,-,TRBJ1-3,CASSPRAISGNTIYF,TGCGCCAGCAGCCCCAGGGCGATCTCTGGAAACACCATATATTTT
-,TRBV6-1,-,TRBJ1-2,CASSEGTTPDYGYTF,TGTGCCAGCAGTGAAGGGACGACCCCCGACTATGGCTACACCTTC
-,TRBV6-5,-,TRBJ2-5,CASTRGRWETQYF,TGTGCCAGCACTCGGGGGCGATGGGAGACCCAGTACTTC
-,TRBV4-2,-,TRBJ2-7,CASSQGSRFPYEQYF,TGTGCCAGCAGCCAAGGGAGTAGATTCCCCTACGAGCAGTACTTC
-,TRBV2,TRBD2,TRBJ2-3,CASSGAGLSPDTQYF,TGTGCCAGCAGTGGAGCGGGGCTGTCCCCAGATACGCAGTATTTT
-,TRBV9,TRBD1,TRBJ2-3,CASSFGQARTDTQYF,TGTGCCAGCAGCTTCGGACAGGCTAGGACAGATACGCAGTATTTT
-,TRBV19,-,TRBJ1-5,CASSPRYRDQGLQPQHF,TGTGCCAGTAGTCCAAGATACCGGGACCAAGGGCTCCAGCCCCAGCATTTT
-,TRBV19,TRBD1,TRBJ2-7,CASSIGGTGGYEQYF,TGTGCCAGTAGTATAGGGGGGACAGGGGGCTACGAGCAGTACTTC
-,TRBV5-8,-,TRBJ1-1,CASSLRLSGSVGAFF,TGTGCCAGCAGCTTGCGATTGTCAGGGTCAGTTGGAGCTTTCTTT
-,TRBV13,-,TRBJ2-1,CASRSGTVYNEQFF,TGTGCCAGCCGAAGCGGGACAGTCTACAATGAGCAGTTCTTC
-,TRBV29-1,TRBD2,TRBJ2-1,CSVPRLAGGGYNEQFF,TGCAGCGTTCCTCGGCTAGCGGGAGGCGGGTACAATGAGCAGTTCTTC
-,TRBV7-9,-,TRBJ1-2,CASSSESGNYGYTF,TGTGCCAGCAGCTCCGAAAGCGGGAACTATGGCTACACCTTC
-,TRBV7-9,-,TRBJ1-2,CASSRHGKTYGYTF,TGTGCCAGCAGCCGCCATGGAAAGACCTATGGCTACACCTTC
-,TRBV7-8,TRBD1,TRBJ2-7,CASSSRDREQTYEQYF,TGTGCCAGCAGCTCCAGGGACAGGGAACAAACCTACGAGCAGTACTTC
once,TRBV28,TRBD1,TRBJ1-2,CASSDTGVPQRNYGYTF,TGTGCCAGCAGTGATACAGGGGTCCCACAACGTAACTATGGCTACACCTTC
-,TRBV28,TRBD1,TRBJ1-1,CASSLLETTGEGAFF,TGTGCCAGCAGTTTACTAGAAACCACAGGGGAGGGCGCTTTCTTT
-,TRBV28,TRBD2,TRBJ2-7,CASSFRLAGDSEQYF,TGTGCCAGCAGTTTTCGACTAGCGGGAGATAGCGAGCAGTACTTC
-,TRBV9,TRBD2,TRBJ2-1,CASSELTSGLYNEQFF,TGTGCCAGCAGCGAATTAACTAGCGGGCTTTACAATGAGCAGTTCTTC
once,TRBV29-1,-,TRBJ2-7,CSAVGPINEQYF,TGCAGCGCCGTGGGCCCAATAAACGAGCAGTACTTC
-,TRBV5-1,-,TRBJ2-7,CASSLEFDRVYEQYF,TGCGCCAGCAGCTTGGAGTTTGACAGAGTCTACGAGCAGTACTTC
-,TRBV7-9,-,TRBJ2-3,CASSLESRDTQYF,TGTGCCAGCAGCTTAGAATCCAGAGATACGCAGTATTTT
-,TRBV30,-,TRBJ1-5,CAWSVTSNQPQHF,TGTGCCTGGAGTGTGACGAGCAATCAGCCCCAGCATTTT
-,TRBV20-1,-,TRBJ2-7,CSALEYEQYF,TGCAGTGCTCTAGAGTACGAGCAGTACTTC
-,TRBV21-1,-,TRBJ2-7,CASSSRDRGFGSYEQYF,TGTGCCAGCAGCTCCCGGGACAGGGGTTTCGGATCCTACGAGCAGTACTTC
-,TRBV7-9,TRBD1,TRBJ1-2,CASSWDRLDYGYTF,TGTGCCAGCAGCTGGGACAGGCTGGACTATGGCTACACCTTC